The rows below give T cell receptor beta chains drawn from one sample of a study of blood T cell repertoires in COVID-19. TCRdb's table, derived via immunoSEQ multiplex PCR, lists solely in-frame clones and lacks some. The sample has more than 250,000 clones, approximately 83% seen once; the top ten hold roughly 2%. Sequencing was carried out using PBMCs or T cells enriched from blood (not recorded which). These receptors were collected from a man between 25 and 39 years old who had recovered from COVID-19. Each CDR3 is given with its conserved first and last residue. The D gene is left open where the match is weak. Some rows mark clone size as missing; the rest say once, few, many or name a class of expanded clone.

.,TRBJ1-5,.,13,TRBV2,TGTGCCAGCAGTGGGACAGTCTATCAGCCCCAGCATTTT,CASSGTVYQPQHF
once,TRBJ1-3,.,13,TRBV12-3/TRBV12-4,TGTGCCAGCAGTTTGAACAGAGGAAACACCATATATTTT,CASSLNRGNTIYF
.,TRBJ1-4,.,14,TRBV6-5,TGTGCCAGCAAGTCCGGGAGTCTGGGTGAAAAACTGTTTTTT,CASKSGSLGEKLFF
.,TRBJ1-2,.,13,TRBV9,TGTGCCAGCAGCGTAGGAGGAGCCTATGGCTACACCTTC,CASSVGGAYGYTF
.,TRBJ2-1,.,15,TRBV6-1,TGTGCCAGCAGTGAATTCTGGGGGACATCCGATGAGCAGTTCTTC,CASSEFWGTSDEQFF
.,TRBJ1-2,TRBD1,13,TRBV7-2,TGTGCCAGCAGCTTAGTTAGGGACAGGGACTACACCTTC,CASSLVRDRDYTF
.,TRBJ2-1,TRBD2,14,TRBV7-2,TGTGCCAGCAGCTTAAGGCGGGGGGAAGGTGAGCAGTTCTTC,CASSLRRGEGEQFF
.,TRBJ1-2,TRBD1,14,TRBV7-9,TGTGCCAGCAGTCGCGGGAGGGGGCAATGGGGCTACACCTTC,CASSRGRGQWGYTF
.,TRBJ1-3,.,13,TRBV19,TGTGCCAGTTCGGGATTCTCTGGAAACACCATATATTTT,CASSGFSGNTIYF
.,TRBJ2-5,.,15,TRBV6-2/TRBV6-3,TGTGCCAGCAGCCCGGACAGCCCCCGGGTAGAGACCCAGTACTTC,CASSPDSPRVETQYF
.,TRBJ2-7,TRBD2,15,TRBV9,TGTGCCAGCAGCGTAGGACTAGCGGGTTCCTACGAGCAGTACTTC,CASSVGLAGSYEQYF
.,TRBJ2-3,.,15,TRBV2,TGTGCCAGCAGTGAGTTAGTAACTAGCACAGATACGCAGTATTTT,CASSELVTSTDTQYF
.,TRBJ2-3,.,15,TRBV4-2,TGTGCCAGCAGCCAAGAGAGGGCATACACAGATACGCAGTATTTT,CASSQERAYTDTQYF
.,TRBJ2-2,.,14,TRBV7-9,TGTGCCAGCAGCTTGACTCTGGACACCGGGGAGCTGTTTTTT,CASSLTLDTGELFF
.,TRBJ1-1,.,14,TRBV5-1,TGCGCCAGCAGCTTAAATCACGGGAACACTGAAGCTTTCTTT,CASSLNHGNTEAFF
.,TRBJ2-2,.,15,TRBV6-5,TGTGCCAGCATCAGCCCTGCGGGGAGAACCGGGGAGCTGTTTTTT,CASISPAGRTGELFF
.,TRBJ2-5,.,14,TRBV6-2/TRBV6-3,TGTGCCAGCAGTTTCAACGGGAGAGACGGTACCCAGTACTTC,CASSFNGRDGTQYF
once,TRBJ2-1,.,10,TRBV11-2,TGTGCCAGCAGCTCCCGTGAGCAGTTCTTC,CASSSREQFF
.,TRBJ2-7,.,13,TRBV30,TGTGCCTGGAGTACCTCGGCGGGGATCGGGCAGTACTTC,CAWSTSAGIGQYF
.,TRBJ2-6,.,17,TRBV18,TGTGCCAGCTCACCACCGGCTGGCGGGACTGGGGCCAACGTCCTGACTTTC,CASSPPAGGTGANVLTF
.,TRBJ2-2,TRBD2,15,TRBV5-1,TGCGCCAGCAGGGTGTGGACTAGCGACACCGGGGAGCTGTTTTTT,CASRVWTSDTGELFF
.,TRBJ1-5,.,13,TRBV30,TGTGCCTGGGGGACATCTAGCAATCAGCCCCAGCATTTT,CAWGTSSNQPQHF
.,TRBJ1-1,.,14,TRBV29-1,TGCAGCGTTGAAGTGCAGGGCTTTATATCTGAAGCTTTCTTT,CSVEVQGFISEAFF
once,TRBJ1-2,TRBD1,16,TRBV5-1,TGCGCCAGCAGCTTGGACCAGGGGGCGCGGAGCTATGGCTACACCTTC,CASSLDQGARSYGYTF
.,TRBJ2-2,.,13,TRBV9,TGTGCCAGCAGCACTCAAAACACCGGGGAGCTGTTTTTT,CASSTQNTGELFF
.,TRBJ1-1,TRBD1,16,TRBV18,TGTGCCAGCTCACCGAGCCCCCCAGGGGGAAGAGCTGAAGCTTTCTTT,CASSPSPPGGRAEAFF
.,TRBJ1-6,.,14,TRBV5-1,TGCGCCAGCAGCCCCGGGGACTCTAGTTCACCCCTCCACTTT,CASSPGDSSSPLHF
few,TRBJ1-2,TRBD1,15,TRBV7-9,TGTGCCAGCAGCGAGGGACAGCCTCGCATCTATGGCTACACCTTC,CASSEGQPRIYGYTF
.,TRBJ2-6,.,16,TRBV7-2,TGTGCCAGCAGCTTAGGCCAGGCATCTGGGGCCAACGTCCTGACTTTC,CASSLGQASGANVLTF
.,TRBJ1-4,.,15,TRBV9,TGTGCCAGCAGCGTAGGAGGAGGGGCCCATGAAAAACTGTTTTTT,CASSVGGGAHEKLFF
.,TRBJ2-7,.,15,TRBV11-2,TGTGCCAGCAGCTTAGTTCGGGGAAGGTCCTACGAGCAGTACTTC,CASSLVRGRSYEQYF
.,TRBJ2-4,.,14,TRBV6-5,TGTGCCAGCACCGGGGGTGGGGGCAAAAACATTCAGTACTTC,CASTGGGGKNIQYF
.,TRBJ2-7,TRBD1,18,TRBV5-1,TGCGCCAGCAGCTTGGGCTCAGACCGGACAGGGCGGACTCGTGAGCAGTACTTC,CASSLGSDRTGRTREQYF
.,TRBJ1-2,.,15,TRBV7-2,TGTGCCAGCACTGACACCGCCACTAGGATTTATGGCTACACCTTC,CASTDTATRIYGYTF
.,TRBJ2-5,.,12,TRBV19,TGTGCCAGTAGGAACTCTCTAGAGACCCAGTACTTC,CASRNSLETQYF
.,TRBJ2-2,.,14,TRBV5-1,TGCGCCAGCAGCTTGGCTCAGGGCCCCGGGGAGCTGTTTTTT,CASSLAQGPGELFF
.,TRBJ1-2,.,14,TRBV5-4,TGTGCCAGCAGCCTGGGGCAGGGGAACTATGGCTACACCTTC,CASSLGQGNYGYTF